Listed here are 16 T cell receptor beta chains from one sample, sequenced in a study of T-cell memory formation after mild COVID-19. Via MiXCR, TCRdb re-called the 5' RACE reads, giving one row per CDR3 protein. The table records almost 350,000 distinct CDR3 sequences, approximately 22% of them present only once. Sequenced input: PBMCs or a T cell subset sorted from them (not recorded which). The receptors were gathered from a man aged 18 to 35 who had mild COVID-19 (a few samples of this study predate the infection). Cell type and time point are not known.

The J gene is TRBJ2-4, the V gene TRBV6-1; a weak D match, TRBD2 (5 bases). CDR3 size: 13 residues. Germline assignment: CDR1 MNHNS and CDR2 SASEGT. The V end was cut by 6 bases, the J end by 8 bases, with 14 bases between. The CDR3 spells CASRVHTRDIQYF. CDR3 nucleotides: TGTGCCAGCAGGGTACATACGAGGGACATTCAGTACTTC.

The chain joins TRBV30 to TRBJ1-2, with D maybe TRBD1 (5 bases). Trimming left V 5 bases short and J 5 bases short, with 6 bases between. Germline V CDR1 and CDR2: GTSNPN, SVGIG (reference sequence). The CDR3 contains 10 residues. The CDR3 region has the DNA TGTGCCTGGGACAGATATGGCTACACCTTC. This sequence encodes CAWDRYGYTF.

The rearrangement links TRBV7-2 to TRBJ1-5, with D possibly matching TRBD1 (5 bases). The CDR3 runs to 14 residues. Germline V gene lookup returns CDR1 SGHTA and CDR2 FQGNSA. V was shortened by 5 bases and J by 2 bases, with 10 bases between the two germline ends. The CDR3 spells CASSPRGRNQPQHF. CDR3 nucleotides: TGTGCCAGCAGCCCCCGGGGCCGCAATCAGCCCCAGCATTTT.

The chain links TRBV27 to TRBJ2-7; TRBD2 matches 8 bases. With V trimmed by 6 bases and J by 3 bases, 7 bases remained unmatched. Per germline, CDR1 MNHEY and CDR2 SMNVEV (reference sequence). This CDR3 has 14 residues. CDR3 DNA: TGTGCCAGCAGCTATTCAAGCGGGGGCTACGAGCAGTACTTC. Translated, it gives CASSYSSGGYEQYF.

The chain has TRBV29-1 and TRBJ1-5; 8 positions match TRBD1. The CDR3 totals 14 residues. From germline, CDR1 is SQVTM and CDR2 ANQGSEA. V trimming: 4 bases; J trimming: 7 bases; junction bases outside the gene matches: 9. The CDR3, as DNA: TGCAGCGTTGGTTCGGGACAGGTCGGACAGCCCCAGCATTTT. This translates into CSVGSGQVGQPQHF. Full variable domain (outside the CDR3, taken from reference TRBV29-1 and TRBJ1-5): SAVISQKPSRDICQRGTSLTIQCQVDSQVTMMFWYRQQPGQSLTLIATANQGSEATYESGFVIDKFPISRPNLTFSTLTVSNMSPEDSSIYLCSVGSGQVGQPQHFGDGTRLSIL.

The chain links TRBV12-3 or TRBV12-4 to TRBJ1-6; D is perhaps TRBD1 (5 bases). Trimming shortened V by 4 bases and J by 4 bases, and 11 bases separated the two germline ends. This CDR3 comprises 15 residues. Here the CDR3 DNA reads TGTGCCAGCAGTTCCGGGACCCTTTATAATTCACCCCTCCACTTT. Amino acid sequence: CASSSGTLYNSPLHF.

This clonotype was detected ten times or more. The chain carries TRBV7-8 and TRBJ2-3; tentative D call: TRBD2 (6 bases). The CDR3 has 15 amino acids. The ends were cut back, 5 bases at V and 0 bases at J, with 12 bases in the middle. Germline assignment: CDR1 SGHVS and CDR2 FQNEAQ. CDR3 loop: CASSPRGVSTDTQYF. In DNA, the CDR3 is TGTGCCAGCAGCCCCCGCGGGGTTAGCACAGATACGCAGTATTTT.

This clonotype has a handful of counts. DNA for the CDR3: TGCGCCAGCAGCCAAGATCCCTCCTGGTTTGGGAAACACACAGATACGCAGTATTTT. Protein: CASSQDPSWFGKHTDTQYF. The chain couples TRBV4-1 to TRBJ2-3; D ambiguous. V was pared by 0 bases and J by 2 bases, with 21 bases between. The germline V gene has CDR1 MGHRA and CDR2 YSYEKL. This CDR3 region has 19 residues.

The V call is TRBV6-1, the J call TRBJ2-1; TRBD2 agrees at 9 bases. The CDR3 contains 14 residues. Germline CDR1 is MNHNS and CDR2 is SASEGT. Trimming removed 6 bases from V and 7 bases from J; junction bases left unmatched: 7. The DNA for the CDR3 is TGTGCCAGCAGACTTATAGCGGGAGCAAATGAGCAGTTCTTC. Translated, it gives CASRLIAGANEQFF.

The rearrangement links TRBV18 to TRBJ2-1; D is perhaps TRBD2 (5 bases). With 6 bases removed from V and 7 bases from J, the gap between germline ends came to 10 bases. The CDR3 runs 12 residues. Germline-derived CDR1 and CDR2 are KGHSH and LQKENI. The CDR3 DNA is TGTGCCAGCTCCCAAATAGCGAATGAGCAGTTCTTC. Residues: CASSQIANEQFF.

In its sample, this clonotype was seen many times. J is TRBJ2-7 and V is TRBV5-1, with a weak D call TRBD1 (6 bases). V lost 0 bases, J lost 9 bases, and 10 bases lay in between. Germline values: CDR1 SGHRS, CDR2 YFSETQ. The CDR3 sequence is 12 residues long. The CDR3 DNA reads TGCGCCAGCAGCTTGGATCTAGGGGGGCAGTACTTC. It encodes CASSLDLGGQYF.

The genes are TRBV6-2 or TRBV6-3 and TRBJ1-2; D ambiguous. V lost 7 bases and J 0 bases, leaving 12 bases between the germline ends. The CDR3 covers 14 residues. Germline CDR1 MNHEY, CDR2 SVGEGT. The CDR3 reads CASKLAGANYGYTF. CDR3 DNA: TGTGCCAGCAAATTGGCGGGAGCTAACTATGGCTACACCTTC.

This clonotype has only a few counts. The rearrangement uses TRBV7-9 and TRBJ1-5; D call uncertain. This CDR3 comprises 13 residues. Germline V gives CDR1 SEHNR, CDR2 FQNEAQ (reference sequence). The V gene lost 5 bases and the J gene lost 9 bases, with 14 bases spanning the gap. Here the CDR3 DNA reads TGTGCCAGCAGCCCCGACGGCGGTCGGCCCCAGCATTTT. This gives the protein CASSPDGGRPQHF.

This clonotype was observed a handful of times. The chain uses TRBV6-6 and TRBJ1-5, with 7 positions matching TRBD1. Germline V lookup: CDR1 MNHNY, CDR2 SVGAGI (reference sequence). The CDR3 spans 14 residues. The V and J ends lost 7 bases and 3 bases, in that order; junction bases with no gene match: 6. The CDR3 region is CASIAGTVNQPQHF. As DNA, the CDR3 is TGTGCCAGCATCGCCGGGACAGTCAATCAGCCCCAGCATTTT.

This clonotype has more than one count but fewer than ten. CDR3 nucleotides: TGTGCCAGCAGTCACGAAGGACAGCAGTTCTTC. Its translation is CASSHEGQQFF. V is TRBV6-5 and J is TRBJ2-1, with D hard to call. The CDR3 sequence is 11 residues long. Trimming removed 5 bases at V and 11 bases at J, with 10 bases between. The germline CDR1 and CDR2 sequences are MNHEY and SVGAGI.

The chain combines TRBV10-3 with TRBJ1-5; 7 nucleotides agree with TRBD1. V was clipped by 9 bases and J by 7 bases; unmatched bases: 9. There are 13 residues in the CDR3. The germline CDR1 and CDR2 sequences are ENHRY and SYGVKD. CDR3 nucleotides: TGTGCCATAGGTTTAGACAGGGAGCAGCCCCAGCATTTT. Encoded protein: CAIGLDREQPQHF.